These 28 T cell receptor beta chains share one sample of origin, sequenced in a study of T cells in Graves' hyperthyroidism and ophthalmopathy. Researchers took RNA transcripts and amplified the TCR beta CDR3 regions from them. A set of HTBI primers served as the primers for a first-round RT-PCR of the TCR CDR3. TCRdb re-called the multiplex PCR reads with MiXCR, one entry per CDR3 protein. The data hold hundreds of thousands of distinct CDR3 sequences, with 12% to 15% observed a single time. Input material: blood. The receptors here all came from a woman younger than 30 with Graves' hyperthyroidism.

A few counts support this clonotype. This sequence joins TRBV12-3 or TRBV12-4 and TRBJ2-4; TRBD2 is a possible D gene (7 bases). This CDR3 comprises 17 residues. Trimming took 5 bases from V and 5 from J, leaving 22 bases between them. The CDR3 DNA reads TGTGCCAGCAGTCCCGACCCTTGGGGGGGCGCTGAAAACATTCAGTACTTC. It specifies CASSPDPWGGAENIQYF.

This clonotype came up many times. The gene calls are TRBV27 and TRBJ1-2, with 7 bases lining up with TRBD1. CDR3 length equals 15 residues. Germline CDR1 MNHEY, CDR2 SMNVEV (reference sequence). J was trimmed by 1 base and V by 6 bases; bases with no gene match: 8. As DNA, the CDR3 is TGTGCCAGCAGGGGGACAGCACAATTTAACTATGGCTACACCTTC. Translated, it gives CASRGTAQFNYGYTF.

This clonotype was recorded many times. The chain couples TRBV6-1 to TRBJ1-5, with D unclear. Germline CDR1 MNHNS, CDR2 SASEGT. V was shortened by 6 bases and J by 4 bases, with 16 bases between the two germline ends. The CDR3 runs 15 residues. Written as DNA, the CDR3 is TGTGCCAGCAGCGCCGAGTTCATCCCAAATCAGCCCCAGCATTTT. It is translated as CASSAEFIPNQPQHF.

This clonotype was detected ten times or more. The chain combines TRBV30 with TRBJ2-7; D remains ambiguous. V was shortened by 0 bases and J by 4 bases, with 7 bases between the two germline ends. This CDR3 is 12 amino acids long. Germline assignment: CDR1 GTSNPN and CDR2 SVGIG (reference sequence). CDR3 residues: CAWSVAPYEQYF. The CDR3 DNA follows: TGTGCCTGGAGTGTCGCCCCTTACGAGCAGTACTTC.

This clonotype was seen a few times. Written as DNA, the CDR3 is TGTGCCAGCAGCCCCACGGCGGGATATAGCACAGATACGCAGTATTTT. Its translation is CASSPTAGYSTDTQYF. This chain uses TRBV7-3 with TRBJ2-3; D is possibly TRBD2 (6 bases). There are 16 residues in the CDR3. Germline V CDR1 and CDR2: SGHTA, FQGTGA. Trimming cost V 5 bases and J 0 bases, with 15 bases left between them.

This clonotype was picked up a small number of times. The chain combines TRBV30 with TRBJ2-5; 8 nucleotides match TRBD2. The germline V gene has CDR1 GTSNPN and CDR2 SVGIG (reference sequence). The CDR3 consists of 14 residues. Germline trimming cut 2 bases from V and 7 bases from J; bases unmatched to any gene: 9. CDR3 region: CAWSPGSAGGTQYF. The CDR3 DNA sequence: TGTGCCTGGAGTCCAGGGTCGGCGGGAGGGACCCAGTACTTC.

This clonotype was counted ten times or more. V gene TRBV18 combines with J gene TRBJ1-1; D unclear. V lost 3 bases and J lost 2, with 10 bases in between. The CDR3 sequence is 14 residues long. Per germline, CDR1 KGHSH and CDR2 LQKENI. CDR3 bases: TGTGCCAGCTCACCGGGTGAGGGAAACACTGAAGCTTTCTTT. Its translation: CASSPGEGNTEAFF.

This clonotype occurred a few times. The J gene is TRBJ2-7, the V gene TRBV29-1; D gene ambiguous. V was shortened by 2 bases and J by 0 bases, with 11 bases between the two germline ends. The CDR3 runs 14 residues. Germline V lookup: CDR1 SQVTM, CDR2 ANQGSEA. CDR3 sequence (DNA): TGCAGCGTTGAATTATCGACCCGCTCCTACGAGCAGTACTTC. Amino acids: CSVELSTRSYEQYF.

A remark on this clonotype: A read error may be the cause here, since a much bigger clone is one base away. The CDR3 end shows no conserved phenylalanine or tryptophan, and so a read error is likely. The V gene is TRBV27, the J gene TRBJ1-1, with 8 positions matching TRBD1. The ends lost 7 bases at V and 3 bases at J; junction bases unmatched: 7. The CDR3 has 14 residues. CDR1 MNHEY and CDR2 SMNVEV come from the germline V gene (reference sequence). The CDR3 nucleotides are TGTGCCAGCAATCCTCAGGGGGCCGACACTGAAGCTTTCCTT. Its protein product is CASNPQGADTEAFL.

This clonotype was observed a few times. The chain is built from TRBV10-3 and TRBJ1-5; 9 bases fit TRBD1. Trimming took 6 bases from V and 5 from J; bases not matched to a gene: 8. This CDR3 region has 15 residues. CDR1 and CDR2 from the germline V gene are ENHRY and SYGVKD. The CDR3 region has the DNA TGTGCCATCAGGGACGGGACAGGGATCGATCAGCCCCAGCATTTT. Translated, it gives CAIRDGTGIDQPQHF.

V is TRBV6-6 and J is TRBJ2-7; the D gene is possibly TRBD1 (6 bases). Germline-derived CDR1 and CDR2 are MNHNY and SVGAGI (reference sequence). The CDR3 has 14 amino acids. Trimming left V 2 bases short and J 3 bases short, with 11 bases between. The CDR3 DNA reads TGTGCCAGCAGTTACGACGGGACATACTACGAGCAGTACTTC. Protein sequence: CASSYDGTYYEQYF.

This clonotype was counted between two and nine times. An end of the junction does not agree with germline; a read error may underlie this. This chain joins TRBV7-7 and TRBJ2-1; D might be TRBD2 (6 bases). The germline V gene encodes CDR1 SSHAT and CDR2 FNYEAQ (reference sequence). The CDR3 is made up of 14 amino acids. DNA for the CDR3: TGTGCTAGCAGCTTAGCGGTGGGGCTAAATGAGCAGTTCTTC. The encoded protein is CASSLAVGLNEQFF.

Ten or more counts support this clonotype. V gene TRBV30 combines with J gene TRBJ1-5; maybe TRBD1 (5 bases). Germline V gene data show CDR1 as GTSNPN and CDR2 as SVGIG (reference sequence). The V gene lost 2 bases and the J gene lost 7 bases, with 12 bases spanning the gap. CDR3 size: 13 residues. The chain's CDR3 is CAWSPDSNQPQHF. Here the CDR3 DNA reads TGTGCCTGGAGTCCCGACAGTAACCAGCCCCAGCATTTT. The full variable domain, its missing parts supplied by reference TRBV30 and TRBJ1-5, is SQTIHQWPATLVQPVGSPLSLECTVEGTSNPNLYWYRQAAGRGLQLLFYSVGIGQISSEVPQNLSASRPQDRQFILSSKKLLLSDSGFYLCAWSPDSNQPQHFGDGTRLSIL.

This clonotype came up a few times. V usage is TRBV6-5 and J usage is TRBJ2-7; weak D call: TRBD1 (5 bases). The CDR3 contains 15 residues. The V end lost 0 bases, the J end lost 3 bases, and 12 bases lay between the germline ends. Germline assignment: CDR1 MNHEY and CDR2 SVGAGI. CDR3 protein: CASSYSSRTIYEQYF. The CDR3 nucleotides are TGTGCCAGCAGTTACTCGAGCAGGACAATCTACGAGCAGTACTTC.

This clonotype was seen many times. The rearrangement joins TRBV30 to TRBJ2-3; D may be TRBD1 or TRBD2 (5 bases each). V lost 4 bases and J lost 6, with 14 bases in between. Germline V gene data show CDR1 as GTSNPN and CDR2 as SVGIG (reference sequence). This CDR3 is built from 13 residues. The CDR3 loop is CAWMGESWDTQYF. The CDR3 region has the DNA TGTGCCTGGATGGGGGAGAGTTGGGATACGCAGTATTTT.

The CDR3 DNA reads as TGTGCCAGCAGCTTCCTTACCTTAACCGGTGGGGGGCTCTATGGCTACACCTTC. The encoded protein is CASSFLTLTGGGLYGYTF. The rearrangement links TRBV5-6 to TRBJ1-2; D perhaps matches TRBD1 (6 bases). V gave up 2 bases and J gave up 4 bases, with 24 bases separating them. CDR3 length: 18 residues. The V gene's germline CDR1 is SGHDT and CDR2 YYEEEE.

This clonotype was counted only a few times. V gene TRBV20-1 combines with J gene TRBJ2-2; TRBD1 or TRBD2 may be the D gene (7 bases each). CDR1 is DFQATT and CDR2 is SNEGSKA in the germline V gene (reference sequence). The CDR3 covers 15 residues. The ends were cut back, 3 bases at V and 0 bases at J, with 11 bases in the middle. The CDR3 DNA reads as TGCAGTGCTAGGGGGGGGACAGCGAACACCGGGGAGCTGTTTTTT. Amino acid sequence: CSARGGTANTGELFF.

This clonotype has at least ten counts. CDR3 in DNA: TGTGCCTGGAGTGGACAGGGTTCGCAGCCCCAGCATTTT. The encoded protein is CAWSGQGSQPQHF. The V call is TRBV30, the J call TRBJ1-5, with TRBD1 matching 7 bases. The CDR3 has 13 amino acids. The germline gives CDR1 GTSNPN, CDR2 SVGIG (reference sequence). V shed 1 base and J 7 bases; nucleotides not matched to a gene: 4.

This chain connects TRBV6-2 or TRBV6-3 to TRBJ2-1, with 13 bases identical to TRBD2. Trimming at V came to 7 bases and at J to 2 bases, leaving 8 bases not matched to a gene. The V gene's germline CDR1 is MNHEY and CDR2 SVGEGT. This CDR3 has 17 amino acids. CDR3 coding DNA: TGTGCCAGCACCCCCGGGACTAGCGGGAAAACCTACAATGAGCAGTTCTTC. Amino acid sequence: CASTPGTSGKTYNEQFF.

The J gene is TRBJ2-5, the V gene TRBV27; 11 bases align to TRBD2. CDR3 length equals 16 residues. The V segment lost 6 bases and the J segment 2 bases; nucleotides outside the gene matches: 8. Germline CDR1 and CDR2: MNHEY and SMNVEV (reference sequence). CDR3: CASSLRTSGHQETQYF. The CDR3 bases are TGTGCCAGCAGCCTTAGGACTAGCGGGCATCAAGAGACCCAGTACTTC.

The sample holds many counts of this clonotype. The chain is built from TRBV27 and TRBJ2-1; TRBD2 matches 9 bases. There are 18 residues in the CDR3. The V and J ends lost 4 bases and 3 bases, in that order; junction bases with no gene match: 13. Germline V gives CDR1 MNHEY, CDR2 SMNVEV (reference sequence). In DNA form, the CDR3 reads TGTGCCAGCAGTTGGTTAGCGGGAGATGGGGCCATCTACAATGAGCAGTTCTTC. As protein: CASSWLAGDGAIYNEQFF.

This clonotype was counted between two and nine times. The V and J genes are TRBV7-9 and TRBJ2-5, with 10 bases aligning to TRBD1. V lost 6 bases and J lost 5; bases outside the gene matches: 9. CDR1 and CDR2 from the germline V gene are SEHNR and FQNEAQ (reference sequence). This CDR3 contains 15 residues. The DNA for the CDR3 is TGTGCCAGCAGGCCCGGGACAGGGGTAGGGGAGACCCAGTACTTC. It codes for CASRPGTGVGETQYF.

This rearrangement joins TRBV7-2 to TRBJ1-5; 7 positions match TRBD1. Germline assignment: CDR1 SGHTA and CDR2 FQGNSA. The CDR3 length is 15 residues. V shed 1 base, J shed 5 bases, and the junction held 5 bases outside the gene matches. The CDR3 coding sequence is TGTGCCAGCAGCTTAGGTTGGACAGGTTATCAGCCCCAGCATTTT. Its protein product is CASSLGWTGYQPQHF.

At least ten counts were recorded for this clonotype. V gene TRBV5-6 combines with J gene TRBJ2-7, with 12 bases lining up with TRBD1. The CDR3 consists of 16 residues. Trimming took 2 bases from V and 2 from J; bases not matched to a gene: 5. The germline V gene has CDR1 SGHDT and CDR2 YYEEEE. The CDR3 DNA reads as TGTGCCAGCAGCTTACGCGGGACAGGGGGCGCCTACGAGCAGTACTTC. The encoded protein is CASSLRGTGGAYEQYF.

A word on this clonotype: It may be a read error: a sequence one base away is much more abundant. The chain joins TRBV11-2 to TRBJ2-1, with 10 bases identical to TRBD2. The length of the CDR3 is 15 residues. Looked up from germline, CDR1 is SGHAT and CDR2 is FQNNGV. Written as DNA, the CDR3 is TGTGTCAGCAGCTCACTAGCGGGAATCAAAAATGAGCAGTTCTTC. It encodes CVSSSLAGIKNEQFF.

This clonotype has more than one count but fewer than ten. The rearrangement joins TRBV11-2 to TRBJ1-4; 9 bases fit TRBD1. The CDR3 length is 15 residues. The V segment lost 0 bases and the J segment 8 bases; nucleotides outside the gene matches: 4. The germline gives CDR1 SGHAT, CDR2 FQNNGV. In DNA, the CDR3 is TGTGCCAGCAGCTTAGATGGGACAGGGAACGAAAAACTGTTTTTT. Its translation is CASSLDGTGNEKLFF.

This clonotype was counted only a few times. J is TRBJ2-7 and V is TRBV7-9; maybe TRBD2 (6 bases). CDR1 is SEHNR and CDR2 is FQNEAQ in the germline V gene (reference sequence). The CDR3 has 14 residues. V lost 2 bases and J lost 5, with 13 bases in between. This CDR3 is CASSLTGVEHEQYF. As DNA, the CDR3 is TGTGCCAGCAGCTTAACGGGAGTTGAACACGAGCAGTACTTC.

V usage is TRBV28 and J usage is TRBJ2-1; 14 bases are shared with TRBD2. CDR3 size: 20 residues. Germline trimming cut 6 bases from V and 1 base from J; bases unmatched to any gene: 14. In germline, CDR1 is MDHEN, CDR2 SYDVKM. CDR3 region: CASRTPLTSGRARSYNEQFF. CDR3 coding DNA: TGTGCCAGCAGAACCCCGCTGACTAGCGGGAGGGCACGATCCTACAATGAGCAGTTCTTC.